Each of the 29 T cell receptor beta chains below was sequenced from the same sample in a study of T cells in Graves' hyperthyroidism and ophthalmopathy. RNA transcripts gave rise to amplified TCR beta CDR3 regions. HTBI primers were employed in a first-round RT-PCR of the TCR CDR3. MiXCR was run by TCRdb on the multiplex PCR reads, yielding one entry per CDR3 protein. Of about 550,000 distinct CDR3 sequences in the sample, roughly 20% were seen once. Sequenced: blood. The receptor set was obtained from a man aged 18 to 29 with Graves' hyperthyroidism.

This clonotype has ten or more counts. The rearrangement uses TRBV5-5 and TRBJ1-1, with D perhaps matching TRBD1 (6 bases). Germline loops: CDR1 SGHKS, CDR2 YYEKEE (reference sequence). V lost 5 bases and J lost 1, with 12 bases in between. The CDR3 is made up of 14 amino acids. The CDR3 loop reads CASSLWGPNTEAFF. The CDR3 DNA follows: TGTGCCAGCAGTTTATGGGGGCCGAACACTGAAGCTTTCTTT.

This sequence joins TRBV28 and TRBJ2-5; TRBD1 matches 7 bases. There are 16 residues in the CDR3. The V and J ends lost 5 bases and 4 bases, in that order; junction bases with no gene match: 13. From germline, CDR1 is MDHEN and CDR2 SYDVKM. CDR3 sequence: CASSSPTGSYSETQYF. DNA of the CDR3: TGTGCCAGCAGTAGTCCGACAGGGTCCTACTCAGAGACCCAGTACTTC.

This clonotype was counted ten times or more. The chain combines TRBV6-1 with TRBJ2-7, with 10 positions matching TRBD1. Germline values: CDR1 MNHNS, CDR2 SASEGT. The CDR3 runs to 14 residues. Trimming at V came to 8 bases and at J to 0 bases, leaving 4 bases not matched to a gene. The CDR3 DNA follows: TGTGCCAGCGGGGGGGACAGGGGCTCCTACGAGCAGTACTTC. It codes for CASGGDRGSYEQYF.

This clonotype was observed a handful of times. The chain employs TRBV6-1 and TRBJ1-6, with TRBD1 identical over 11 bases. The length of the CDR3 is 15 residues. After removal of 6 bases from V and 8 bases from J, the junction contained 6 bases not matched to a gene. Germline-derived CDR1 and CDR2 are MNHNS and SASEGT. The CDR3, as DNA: TGTGCCAGCAGCGCCGGACAGGGGGCCTATTCACCCCTCCACTTT. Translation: CASSAGQGAYSPLHF.

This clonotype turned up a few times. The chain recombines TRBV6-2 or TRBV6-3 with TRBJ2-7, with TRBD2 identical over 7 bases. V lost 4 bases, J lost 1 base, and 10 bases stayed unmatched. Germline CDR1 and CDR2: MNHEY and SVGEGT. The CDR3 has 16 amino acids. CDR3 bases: TGTGCCAGCAGTTCCCTCGTTCGGGAGGTGTCCTACGAGCAGTACTTC. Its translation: CASSSLVREVSYEQYF.

CDR3 nucleotide sequence: TGTGCCAGCAGTCCTCGACAGCCGGGGGACGGGGAGCTGTTTTTT. Amino acids: CASSPRQPGDGELFF. The chain is built from TRBV6-5 and TRBJ2-2; a weak D match, TRBD2 (6 bases). Germline V gives CDR1 MNHEY, CDR2 SVGAGI. The V end was cut by 5 bases, the J end by 7 bases, with 17 bases between. CDR3 size: 15 residues.

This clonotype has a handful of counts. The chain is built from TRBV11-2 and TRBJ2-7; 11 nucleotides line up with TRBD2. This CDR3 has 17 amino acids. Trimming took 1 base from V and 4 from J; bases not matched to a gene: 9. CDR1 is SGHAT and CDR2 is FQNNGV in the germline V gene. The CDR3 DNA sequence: TGTGCCAGCAGCTTAGGAGGTGCCACTAGCGGGAGTTACGAGCAGTACTTC. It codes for CASSLGGATSGSYEQYF.

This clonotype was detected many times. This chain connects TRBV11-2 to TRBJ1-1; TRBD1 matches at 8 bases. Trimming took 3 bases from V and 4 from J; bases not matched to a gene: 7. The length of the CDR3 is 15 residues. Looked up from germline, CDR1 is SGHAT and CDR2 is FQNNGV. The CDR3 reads CASSLSRGRSTEAFF. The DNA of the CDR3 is TGTGCCAGCAGCTTGAGCAGGGGGCGATCCACTGAAGCTTTCTTT.

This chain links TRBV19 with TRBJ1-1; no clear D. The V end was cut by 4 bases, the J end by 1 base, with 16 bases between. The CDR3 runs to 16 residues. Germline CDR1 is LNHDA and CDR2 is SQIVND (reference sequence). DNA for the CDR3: TGTGCCAGTAGTACTGCGGGCAGCAGGACGAACACTGAAGCTTTCTTT. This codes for CASSTAGSRTNTEAFF.

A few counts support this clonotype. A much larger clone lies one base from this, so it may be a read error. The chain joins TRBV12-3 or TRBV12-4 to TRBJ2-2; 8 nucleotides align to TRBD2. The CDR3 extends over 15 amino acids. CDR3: CASSLGGGPTGELCF. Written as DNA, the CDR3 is TGTGCCAGCAGTTTAGGCGGGGGGCCCACCGGGGAGCTGTGTTTT.

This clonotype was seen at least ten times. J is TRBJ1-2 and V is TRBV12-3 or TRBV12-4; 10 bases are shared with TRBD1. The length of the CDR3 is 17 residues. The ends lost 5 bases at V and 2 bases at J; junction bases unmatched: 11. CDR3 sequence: CASSRGTGVEVNYGYTF. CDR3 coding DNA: TGTGCCAGCAGTCGGGGGACAGGGGTGGAGGTCAACTATGGCTACACCTTC.

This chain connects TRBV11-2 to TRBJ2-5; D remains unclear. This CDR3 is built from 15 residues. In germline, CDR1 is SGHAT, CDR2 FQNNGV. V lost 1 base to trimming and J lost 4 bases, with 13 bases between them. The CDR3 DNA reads TGTGCCAGCAGCTTAGGCTCCCAGTCCGGAGAGACCCAGTACTTC. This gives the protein CASSLGSQSGETQYF.

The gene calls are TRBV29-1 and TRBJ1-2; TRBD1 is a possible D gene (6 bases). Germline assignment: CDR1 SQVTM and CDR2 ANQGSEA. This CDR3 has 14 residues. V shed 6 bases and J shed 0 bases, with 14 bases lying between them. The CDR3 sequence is CSVQTGRANYGYTF. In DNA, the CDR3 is TGCAGCGTCCAAACAGGGAGAGCTAACTATGGCTACACCTTC. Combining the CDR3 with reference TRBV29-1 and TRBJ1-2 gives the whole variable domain SAVISQKPSRDICQRGTSLTIQCQVDSQVTMMFWYRQQPGQSLTLIATANQGSEATYESGFVIDKFPISRPNLTFSTLTVSNMSPEDSSIYLCSVQTGRANYGYTFGSGTRLTVV.

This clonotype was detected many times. The CDR3 spells CASSLYSSGETQYF. CDR3 bases: TGTGCCAGCAGCTTGTATTCTTCCGGGGAGACCCAGTACTTC. J is TRBJ2-5 and V is TRBV5-5; the D is unclear. The germline V and J ends were trimmed by 1 base and 5 bases, with 12 bases remaining between them. Germline V lookup: CDR1 SGHKS, CDR2 YYEKEE (reference sequence). This CDR3 has 14 residues.

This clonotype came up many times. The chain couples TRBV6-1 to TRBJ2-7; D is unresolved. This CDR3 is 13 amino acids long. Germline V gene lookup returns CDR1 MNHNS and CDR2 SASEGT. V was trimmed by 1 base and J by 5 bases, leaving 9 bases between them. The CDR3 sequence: CASSEVRWNEQYF. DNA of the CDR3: TGTGCCAGCAGTGAAGTAAGGTGGAACGAGCAGTACTTC.

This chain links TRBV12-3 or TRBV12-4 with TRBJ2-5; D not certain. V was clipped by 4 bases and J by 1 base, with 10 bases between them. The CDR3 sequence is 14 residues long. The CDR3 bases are TGTGCCAGCAGTTATACCGGATTCCAAGAGACCCAGTACTTC. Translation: CASSYTGFQETQYF.

The CDR3 sequence: CASGSDSHYGYTF. Here the CDR3 DNA reads TGTGCTAGTGGTTCCGATTCACACTATGGCTACACCTTC. The chain has TRBV12-5 and TRBJ1-2; D not certain. This CDR3 comprises 13 residues. CDR1 is LGHNT and CDR2 is FRNRAP in the germline V gene. The V and J ends lost 4 bases and 3 bases respectively, with 9 bases between them.

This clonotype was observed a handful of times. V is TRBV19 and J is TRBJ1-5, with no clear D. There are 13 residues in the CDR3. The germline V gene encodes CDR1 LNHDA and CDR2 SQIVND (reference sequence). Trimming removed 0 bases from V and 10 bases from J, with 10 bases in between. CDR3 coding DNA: TGTGCCAGTAGTATAGATCTGAGCAATCCCCAGCATTTT. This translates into CASSIDLSNPQHF.

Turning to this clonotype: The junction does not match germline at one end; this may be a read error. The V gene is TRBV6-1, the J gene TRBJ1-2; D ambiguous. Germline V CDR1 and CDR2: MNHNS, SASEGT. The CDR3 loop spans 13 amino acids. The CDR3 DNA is TGTGCCATCAGTGATCAACAGAACTATGGCTACACCTTC. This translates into CAISDQQNYGYTF.

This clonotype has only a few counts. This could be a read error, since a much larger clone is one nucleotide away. CDR3 amino acids: CTISESTGLYGYTF. DNA of the CDR3: TGTACCATCAGTGAGTCGACAGGGCTCTATGGCTACACCTTC. V gene TRBV10-3 combines with J gene TRBJ1-2; TRBD1 aligns across 7 bases. The CDR3 runs 14 residues. Germline V gives CDR1 ENHRY, CDR2 SYGVKD.

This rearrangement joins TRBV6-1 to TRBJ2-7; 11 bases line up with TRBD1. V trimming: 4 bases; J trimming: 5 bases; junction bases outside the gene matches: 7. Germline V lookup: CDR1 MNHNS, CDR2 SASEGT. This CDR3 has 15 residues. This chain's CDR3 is CASSAPGQGVHEQYF. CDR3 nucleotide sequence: TGTGCCAGCAGTGCGCCGGGACAGGGGGTCCACGAGCAGTACTTC.

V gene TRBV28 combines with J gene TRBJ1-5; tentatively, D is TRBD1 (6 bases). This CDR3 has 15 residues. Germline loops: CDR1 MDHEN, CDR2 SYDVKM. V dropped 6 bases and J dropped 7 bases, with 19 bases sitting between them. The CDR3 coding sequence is TGTGCCAGCAGCCCCGGGCCAGGGGTTAACCAGCCCCAGCATTTT. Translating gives CASSPGPGVNQPQHF.

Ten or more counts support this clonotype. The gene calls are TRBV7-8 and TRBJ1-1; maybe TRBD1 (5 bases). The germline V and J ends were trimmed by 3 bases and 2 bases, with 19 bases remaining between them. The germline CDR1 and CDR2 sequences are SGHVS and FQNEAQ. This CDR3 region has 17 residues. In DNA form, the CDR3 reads TGTGCCAGCAGCTTCCTGCGGGGGAAGGCGGCTAACACTGAAGCTTTCTTT. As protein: CASSFLRGKAANTEAFF.

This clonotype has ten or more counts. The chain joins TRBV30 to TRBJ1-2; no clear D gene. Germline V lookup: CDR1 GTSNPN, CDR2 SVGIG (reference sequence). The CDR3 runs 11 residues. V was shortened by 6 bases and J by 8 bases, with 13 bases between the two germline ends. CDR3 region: CACEPPIGYTF. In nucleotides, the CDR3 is TGTGCCTGTGAACCCCCCATCGGCTACACCTTC.

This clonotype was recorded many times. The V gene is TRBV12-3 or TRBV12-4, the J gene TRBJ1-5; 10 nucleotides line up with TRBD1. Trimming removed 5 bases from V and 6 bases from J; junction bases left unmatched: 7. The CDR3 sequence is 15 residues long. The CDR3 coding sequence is TGTGCCAGCAGTGTGGGACAGGGGATAGGTCAGCCCCAGCATTTT. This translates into CASSVGQGIGQPQHF.

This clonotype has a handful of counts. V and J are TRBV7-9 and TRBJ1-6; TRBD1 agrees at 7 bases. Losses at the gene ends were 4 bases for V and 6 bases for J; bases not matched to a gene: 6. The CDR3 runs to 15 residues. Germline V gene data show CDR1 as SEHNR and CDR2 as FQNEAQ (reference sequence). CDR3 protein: CASSSGQALNSPLHF. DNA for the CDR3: TGTGCCAGCAGCTCTGGACAGGCCCTTAATTCACCCCTCCACTTT.

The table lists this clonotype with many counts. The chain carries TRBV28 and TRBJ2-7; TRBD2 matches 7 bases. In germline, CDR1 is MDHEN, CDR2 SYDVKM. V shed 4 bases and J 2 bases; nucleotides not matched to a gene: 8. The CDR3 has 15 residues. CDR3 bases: TGTGCCAGCAGTTCCCCGGGCGGGGGAACCTACGAGCAGTACTTC. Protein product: CASSSPGGGTYEQYF.

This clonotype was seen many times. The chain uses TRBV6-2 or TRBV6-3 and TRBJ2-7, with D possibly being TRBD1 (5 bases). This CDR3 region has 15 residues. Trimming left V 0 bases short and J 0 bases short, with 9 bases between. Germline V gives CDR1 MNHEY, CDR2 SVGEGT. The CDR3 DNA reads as TGTGCCAGCAGTTACTCGGCAGGGCCCTCCTACGAGCAGTACTTC. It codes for CASSYSAGPSYEQYF.

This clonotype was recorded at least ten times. CDR3 sequence: CASSLTGGQGAHEQYF. As DNA, the CDR3 is TGTGCCAGCAGTTTAACAGGGGGACAGGGCGCCCACGAGCAGTACTTC. The chain joins TRBV28 to TRBJ2-7; 9 bases fit TRBD1. Per germline, CDR1 MDHEN and CDR2 SYDVKM. The CDR3 sequence is 16 residues long. Trimming at V came to 2 bases and at J to 5 bases, leaving 10 bases not matched to a gene.